These 32 T cell receptor beta chains were sequenced from one sample in a study of shared clonotypes between healthy human individuals. The protocol was immunoSEQ multiplex PCR, while the TCRdb copy is restricted to in-frame clones and leaves out a portion. The sample shows fewer than 650,000 clones, less than 80% of them seen only once. Sequenced: PBMCs. The receptors were sampled from a woman in her thirties or forties in good health. Some clones in this sample may be carry-over from other donors' samples.

The V call is TRBV5-1, the J call TRBJ1-2; maybe TRBD1 (5 bases). This CDR3 comprises 14 residues. CDR1 is SGHRS, CDR2 YFSETQ, per germline. V lost 4 bases, J lost 3 bases, and 13 bases lay in between. The CDR3 DNA reads TGCGCCAGCAGCGGGGCACAGTCAGACTATGGCTACACCTTC. It codes for CASSGAQSDYGYTF.

This clone was seen a few times. The chain couples TRBV4-1 to TRBJ2-3; 13 nucleotides match TRBD2. The germline V gene has CDR1 MGHRA and CDR2 YSYEKL. This CDR3 is built from 17 residues. V was clipped by 1 base and J by 3 bases; unmatched bases: 4. The CDR3 sequence is CASSQGWTSGSTDTQYF. For the CDR3, the DNA is TGCGCCAGCAGCCAAGGGTGGACTAGCGGGAGTACAGATACGCAGTATTTT.

The V gene is TRBV30, the J gene TRBJ2-7, with 10 nucleotides matching TRBD2. The CDR3 contains 15 residues. Trimming took 3 bases from V and 4 from J; bases not matched to a gene: 9. Germline CDR1 reads GTSNPN; CDR2 reads SVGIG (reference sequence). The chain's CDR3 is CAWRDTGTSAYEQYF. In nucleotides, the CDR3 is TGTGCCTGGAGGGATACCGGGACTAGCGCATACGAGCAGTACTTC.

Concerning this clone: With a far larger clone one base away, a read error is the likely cause. The final CDR3 position lacks the conserved phenylalanine or tryptophan, pointing to a likely read error. The chain joins TRBV30 to TRBJ2-7; D possibly corresponds to TRBD1 (6 bases). This CDR3 region has 12 residues. Trimming left V 7 bases short and J 4 bases short, with 14 bases between. Germline-derived CDR1 and CDR2 are GTSNPN and SVGIG (reference sequence). CDR3 in amino acids: CASRTAWYEQYL. The CDR3 DNA reads TGTGCCTCAAGGACAGCATGGTACGAGCAGTACCTC.

The rearrangement uses TRBV19 and TRBJ1-5; no clear D. The CDR3 totals 19 residues. The germline V gene has CDR1 LNHDA and CDR2 SQIVND (reference sequence). V was trimmed by 4 bases and J by 0 bases, leaving 22 bases between them. CDR3 bases: TGTGCCAGTAGTAGTCCCATGCTAGGGCAGGTATATAGCAATCAGCCCCAGCATTTT. Amino acids: CASSSPMLGQVYSNQPQHF. Looking up the rest from reference TRBV19 and TRBJ1-5 gives the full variable domain: DGGITQSPKYLFRKEGQNVTLSCEQNLNHDAMYWYRQDPGQGLRLIYYSQIVNDFQKGDIAEGYSVSREKKESFPLTVTSAQKNPTAFYLCASSSPMLGQVYSNQPQHFGDGTRLSIL.

The chain couples TRBV28 to TRBJ1-2; 8 nucleotides agree with TRBD1. Germline-derived CDR1 and CDR2 are MDHEN and SYDVKM. V shed 5 bases, J shed 4 bases, and the junction held 9 bases outside the gene matches. The CDR3 covers 15 residues. The CDR3 sequence is CASSPRQGSFYGYTF. Here the CDR3 DNA reads TGTGCCAGCAGTCCGAGACAGGGGAGTTTCTATGGCTACACCTTC.

The V call is TRBV11-2, the J call TRBJ1-3; 7 nucleotides match TRBD1. The CDR3 length is 16 residues. Trimming removed 3 bases from V and 3 bases from J; junction bases left unmatched: 8. Per the germline V gene, CDR1 is SGHAT and CDR2 is FQNNGV. CDR3 amino acids: CASSFRQGSSGNTIYF. The CDR3 nucleotides are TGTGCCAGCAGCTTCAGACAGGGCTCCAGTGGAAACACCATATATTTT.

The CDR3 spells CASSLGGSEGTEAFF. CDR3 in DNA: TGCGCCAGCAGCTTGGGTGGGAGCGAGGGCACTGAAGCTTTCTTT. This chain links TRBV5-1 with TRBJ1-1; no firm D call. Deletions cut 0 bases from V and 4 bases from J, with 13 bases between. Per the germline V gene, CDR1 is SGHRS and CDR2 is YFSETQ. The CDR3 loop spans 15 amino acids.

The chain links TRBV4-1 to TRBJ1-4; D unclear. Trimming left V 5 bases short and J 0 bases short, with 13 bases between. Germline CDR1 MGHRA, CDR2 YSYEKL. The CDR3 is made up of 16 amino acids. The CDR3 DNA reads TGCGCCAGCAGCTCACTGGTCCGGGCAACTAATGAAAAACTGTTTTTT. Translation: CASSSLVRATNEKLFF.

This clone showed up just a few times. This chain joins TRBV6-4 and TRBJ2-6, with TRBD1 matching 7 bases. The V segment lost 2 bases and the J segment 3 bases; nucleotides outside the gene matches: 4. Germline values: CDR1 MRHNA, CDR2 SNTAGT. CDR3 size: 16 residues. The CDR3 DNA sequence: TGTGCCAGCAGTGACCTCGGGGACAGTGGGGCCAACGTCCTGACTTTC. As protein: CASSDLGDSGANVLTF.

The chain employs TRBV14 and TRBJ1-2; 9 bases are shared with TRBD1. Germline values: CDR1 SGHDN, CDR2 FVKESK. The CDR3 has 14 amino acids. The V gene end was trimmed by 4 bases and the J gene end by 8 bases; junction bases not matched to a gene: 8. The CDR3 nucleotides are TGTGCCAGCAGCCCGACAGGGGGTTTGTGGGGCTACACCTTC. Translating it yields CASSPTGGLWGYTF.

With regard to this clone: Additional DNA sequences in this sample encode the identical CDR3. The chain carries TRBV7-9 and TRBJ1-4; the D is unclear. V was trimmed by 4 bases and J by 6 bases, leaving 9 bases between them. There are 13 residues in the CDR3. Germline V gene lookup returns CDR1 SEHNR and CDR2 FQNEAQ (reference sequence). The CDR3 coding sequence is TGTGCCAGCAGCTCGACTTCGGATGAAAAACTGTTTTTT. Translating gives CASSSTSDEKLFF.

The chain carries TRBV15 and TRBJ1-1; no reliable D call. The CDR3 is 15 amino acids. Trimming stripped 0 bases from V and 7 bases from J, with 15 bases between. Per germline, CDR1 LNHNV and CDR2 YYDKDF (reference sequence). Here the CDR3 reads CATSREEGIRGEAFF. The CDR3 DNA is TGTGCCACCAGCAGAGAGGAAGGGATCCGTGGTGAAGCTTTCTTT. Full variable domain (remainder filled in from reference TRBV15 and TRBJ1-1): DAMVIQNPRYQVTQFGKPVTLSCSQTLNHNVMYWYQQKSSQAPKLLFHYYDKDFNNEADTPDNFQSRRPNTSFCFLDIRSPGLGDTAMYLCATSREEGIRGEAFFGQGTRLTVV.

Notes on this clone: One junction end does not reproduce the germline sequence, and a read error may be involved. J is TRBJ2-7 and V is TRBV11-2; D unresolved. Germline V gene lookup returns CDR1 SGHAT and CDR2 FQNNGV. CDR3 length: 15 amino acids. CDR3 bases: TGTGCCAGCAGCCTAGAGCCGGCGAGTTTCTACGAGCAGTACTTC. Translation: CASSLEPASFYEQYF. The whole variable domain, filled in from reference TRBV11-2 and TRBJ2-7, reads EAGVAQSPRYKIIEKRQSVAFWCNPISGHATLYWYQQILGQGPKLLIQFQNNGVVDDSQLPKDRFSAERLKGVDSTLKIQPAKLEDSAVYLCASSLEPASFYEQYFGPGTRLTVT.

The chain employs TRBV5-6 and TRBJ2-3; TRBD2 aligns across 8 bases. CDR1 and CDR2 (germline): SGHDT, YYEEEE. V dropped 0 bases and J dropped 1; count of bases not matched to a gene: 4. The CDR3 covers 16 residues. DNA of the CDR3: TGTGCCAGCAGCTTGGTTGCGGGAGGTGGCACAGATACGCAGTATTTT. This gives the protein CASSLVAGGGTDTQYF.

The V and J genes are TRBV7-9 and TRBJ2-5, with 13 bases that match TRBD2. V shed 8 bases, J shed 3 bases, and the junction held 9 bases outside the gene matches. The CDR3 covers 16 residues. Looked up from germline, CDR1 is SEHNR and CDR2 is FQNEAQ (reference sequence). The CDR3 DNA sequence: TGTGCCAGCGAAGGACTAGCGGGAGATGGGAAAGAGACCCAGTACTTC. This encodes CASEGLAGDGKETQYF. Combining the CDR3 with reference TRBV7-9 and TRBJ2-5 gives the whole variable domain DTGVSQNPRHKITKRGQNVTFRCDPISEHNRLYWYRQTLGQGPEFLTYFQNEAQLEKSRLLSDRFSAERPKGSFSTLEIQRTEQGDSAMYLCASEGLAGDGKETQYFGPGTRLLVL.

The V and J genes are TRBV28 and TRBJ2-1, with TRBD2 matching 8 bases. The CDR3 runs to 14 residues. Germline values: CDR1 MDHEN, CDR2 SYDVKM. V lost 6 bases and J lost 7; bases outside the gene matches: 8. CDR3 bases: TGTGCCAGCAGGAGCGGGAGAAAGGAAAATGAGCAGTTCTTC. Protein sequence: CASRSGRKENEQFF.

In its sample, this clone was seen once. For the CDR3, the DNA is TGTGCCAGCAGCCGAACAGGGGGGAACTATGGCTACACCTTC. Translation gives CASSRTGGNYGYTF. V and J are TRBV6-5 and TRBJ1-2; 8 nucleotides line up with TRBD1. Germline V gives CDR1 MNHEY, CDR2 SVGAGI. The junction had 5 bases not matched to a gene; V was cut back by 6 bases and J by 2 bases. CDR3 length: 14 residues.

This clone was seen a few times. The chain has TRBV15 and TRBJ1-1; D is perhaps TRBD1 (5 bases). CDR1 and CDR2 (germline): LNHNV, YYDKDF (reference sequence). The CDR3 runs to 15 residues. The V end was cut by 1 base, the J end by 0 bases, with 9 bases between. The CDR3 DNA reads TGTGCCACCAGCAGAGTGAGGGGAATGAACACTGAAGCTTTCTTT. The encoded protein is CATSRVRGMNTEAFF.

The chain uses TRBV25-1 and TRBJ2-6; D perhaps matches TRBD2 (6 bases). The CDR3 runs to 16 residues. Germline V CDR1 and CDR2: MGHDK, SYGVNS. V gave up 1 base and J gave up 1 base, with 8 bases separating them. The CDR3 sequence: CASSEFGGSGANVLTF. The CDR3 DNA follows: TGTGCCAGCAGTGAATTTGGAGGGTCTGGGGCCAACGTCCTGACTTTC. Based on the CDR3 plus reference TRBV25-1 and TRBJ2-6, the full variable domain is EADIYQTPRYLVIGTGKKITLECSQTMGHDKMYWYQQDPGMELHLIHYSYGVNSTEKGDLSSESTVSRIRTEHFPLTLESARPSHTSQYLCASSEFGGSGANVLTFGAGSRLTVL.

On this clone: The sample has other DNA sequences that encode this CDR3 too. The J gene is TRBJ1-5, the V gene TRBV18, with 10 nucleotides matching TRBD1. This CDR3 is 14 amino acids long. Germline V gives CDR1 KGHSH, CDR2 LQKENI. Unmatched junction bases numbered 3, after V lost 6 bases and J lost 4 bases. CDR3 protein: CASSPGQGNQPQHF. Written as DNA, the CDR3 is TGTGCCAGCTCCCCGGGACAGGGGAATCAGCCCCAGCATTTT. The variable domain in full, completed from reference TRBV18 and TRBJ1-5, reads NAGVMQNPRHLVRRRGQEARLRCSPMKGHSHVYWYRQLPEEGLKFMVYLQKENIIDESGMPKERFSAEFPKEGPSILRIQQVVRGDSAAYFCASSPGQGNQPQHFGDGTRLSIL.

The chain carries TRBV25-1 and TRBJ1-5, with D unclear. The V end lost 5 bases, the J end lost 0 bases, and 5 bases lay between the germline ends. The germline V gene encodes CDR1 MGHDK and CDR2 SYGVNS. CDR3 length: 13 residues. The CDR3 spells CASSSLSNQPQHF. The CDR3 DNA reads as TGTGCCAGCAGTAGCCTTAGCAATCAGCCCCAGCATTTT. The variable domain in full, completed from reference TRBV25-1 and TRBJ1-5, reads EADIYQTPRYLVIGTGKKITLECSQTMGHDKMYWYQQDPGMELHLIHYSYGVNSTEKGDLSSESTVSRIRTEHFPLTLESARPSHTSQYLCASSSLSNQPQHFGDGTRLSIL.

The J gene is TRBJ2-2, the V gene TRBV9; 9 bases align to TRBD1. J gave up 5 bases and V 3 bases, and 8 bases lay outside the gene matches. This CDR3 has 16 residues. The germline V gene encodes CDR1 SGDLS and CDR2 YYNGEE. The CDR3 sequence is CASSAPRTGETGELFF. In nucleotides, the CDR3 is TGTGCCAGCAGCGCCCCAAGGACAGGGGAAACCGGGGAGCTGTTTTTT.

The chain carries TRBV28 and TRBJ2-7, with 8 bases aligning to TRBD1. With V trimmed by 6 bases and J by 2 bases, 3 bases remained unmatched. The CDR3 has 13 residues. Germline V gives CDR1 MDHEN, CDR2 SYDVKM. This chain's CDR3 is CASSTGGTYEQYF. The CDR3 DNA reads as TGTGCCAGCAGCACAGGGGGGACCTACGAGCAGTACTTC.

Only a few counts were recorded for this clone. The gene calls are TRBV28 and TRBJ2-7; TRBD1 or TRBD2 may be the D gene (5 bases each). The CDR3 totals 15 residues. The germline gives CDR1 MDHEN, CDR2 SYDVKM. V was shortened by 6 bases and J by 3 bases, with 18 bases between the two germline ends. The CDR3 reads CASSSPGRGRYEQYF. The CDR3, as DNA: TGTGCCAGCAGCTCCCCAGGTAGGGGACGCTACGAGCAGTACTTC.

The chain recombines TRBV5-4 with TRBJ2-7; TRBD1 matches 7 bases. V dropped 4 bases and J dropped 7; count of bases not matched to a gene: 11. The CDR3 spans 14 residues. Germline CDR1 SGHNT, CDR2 YYREEE (reference sequence). The CDR3 sequence is CASSQSPDRDEQYF. The CDR3 bases are TGTGCCAGCAGCCAAAGCCCCGACAGGGATGAGCAGTACTTC.

The rearrangement uses TRBV5-4 and TRBJ2-3, with D perhaps matching TRBD2 (5 bases). CDR1 and CDR2 from the germline V gene are SGHNT and YYREEE (reference sequence). V shed 1 base and J shed 1 base, with 7 bases lying between them. The CDR3 loop spans 14 amino acids. CDR3 protein: CASSLRGGTDTQYF. CDR3 nucleotides: TGTGCCAGCAGCTTGCGGGGAGGCACAGATACGCAGTATTTT.

The chain couples TRBV27 to TRBJ2-7; weak D call: TRBD2 (6 bases). The CDR3 is made up of 14 amino acids. V lost 6 bases and J 3 bases, leaving 15 bases between the germline ends. Looked up from germline, CDR1 is MNHEY and CDR2 is SMNVEV (reference sequence). The chain's CDR3 is CASSVADTHYEQYF. In DNA, the CDR3 is TGTGCCAGCAGCGTAGCGGACACCCACTACGAGCAGTACTTC.

The chain combines TRBV11-3 with TRBJ1-3; 8 bases line up with TRBD1. The V segment lost 5 bases and the J segment 0 bases; nucleotides outside the gene matches: 3. CDR3 size: 15 residues. Germline CDR1 is SGHNT and CDR2 is YENEEA. The CDR3 region has the DNA TGTGCCAGCAGCCCAGGGGGCCACTCTGGAAACACCATATATTTT. This encodes CASSPGGHSGNTIYF.

This sequence joins TRBV6-5 and TRBJ2-3; 8 bases are shared with TRBD2. This CDR3 comprises 13 residues. The V gene's germline CDR1 is MNHEY and CDR2 SVGAGI. V shed 6 bases and J 1 base; nucleotides not matched to a gene: 0. This chain's CDR3 is CASRREGTDTQYF. In DNA, the CDR3 is TGTGCCAGCAGGCGGGAGGGCACAGATACGCAGTATTTT.

The genes are TRBV19 and TRBJ2-2; no clear D. V was pared by 1 base and J by 1 base, with 10 bases between. The CDR3 is 16 amino acids. The germline gives CDR1 LNHDA, CDR2 SQIVND (reference sequence). DNA for the CDR3: TGTGCCAGTAGTATAGTTCACGGAGTGAACACCGGGGAGCTGTTTTTT. Residues: CASSIVHGVNTGELFF.

The chain couples TRBV25-1 to TRBJ2-1; D not resolved. CDR3 length: 14 residues. V was pared by 6 bases and J by 7 bases, with 16 bases between. Germline-derived CDR1 and CDR2 are MGHDK and SYGVNS. The CDR3 loop is CASSADVRRNEQFF. The CDR3 coding sequence is TGTGCCAGCAGCGCAGACGTACGGAGAAATGAGCAGTTCTTC.